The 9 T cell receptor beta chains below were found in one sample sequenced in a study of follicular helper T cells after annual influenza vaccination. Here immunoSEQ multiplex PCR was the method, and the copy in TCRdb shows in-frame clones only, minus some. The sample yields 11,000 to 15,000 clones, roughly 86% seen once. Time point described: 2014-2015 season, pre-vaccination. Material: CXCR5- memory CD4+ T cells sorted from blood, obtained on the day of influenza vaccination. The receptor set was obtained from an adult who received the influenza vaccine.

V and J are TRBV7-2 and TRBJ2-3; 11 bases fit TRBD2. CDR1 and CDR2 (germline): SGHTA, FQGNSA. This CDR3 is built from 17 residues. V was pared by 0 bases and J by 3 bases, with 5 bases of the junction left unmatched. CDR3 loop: CASSLAPLAGVTDTQYF. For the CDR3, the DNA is TGTGCCAGCAGCTTAGCCCCACTAGCGGGGGTTACAGATACGCAGTATTTT.

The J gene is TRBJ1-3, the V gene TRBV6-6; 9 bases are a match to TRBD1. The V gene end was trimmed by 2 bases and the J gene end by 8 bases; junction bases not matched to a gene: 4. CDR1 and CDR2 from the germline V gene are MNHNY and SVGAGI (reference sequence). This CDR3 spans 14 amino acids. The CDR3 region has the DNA TGTGCCAGCAGTTACGACAGGGGGTTCGACACCATATATTTT. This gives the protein CASSYDRGFDTIYF.

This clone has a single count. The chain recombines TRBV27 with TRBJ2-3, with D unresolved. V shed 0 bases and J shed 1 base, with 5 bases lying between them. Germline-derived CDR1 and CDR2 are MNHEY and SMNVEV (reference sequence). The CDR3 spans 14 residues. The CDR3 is CASSLSDGTDTQYF. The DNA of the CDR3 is TGTGCCAGCAGTTTATCGGACGGCACAGATACGCAGTATTTT.

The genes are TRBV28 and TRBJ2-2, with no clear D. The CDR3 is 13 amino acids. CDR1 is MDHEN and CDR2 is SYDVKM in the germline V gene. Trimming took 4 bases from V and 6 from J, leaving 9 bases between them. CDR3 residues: CASSWKVPGELFF. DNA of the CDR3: TGTGCCAGCAGTTGGAAGGTCCCCGGGGAGCTGTTTTTT.

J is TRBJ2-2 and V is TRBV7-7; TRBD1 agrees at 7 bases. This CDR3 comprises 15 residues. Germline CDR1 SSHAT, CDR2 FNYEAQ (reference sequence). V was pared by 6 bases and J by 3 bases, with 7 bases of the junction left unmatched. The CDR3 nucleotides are TGTGCCAGCAGGCAAACAGGGGTCCACACCGGGGAGCTGTTTTTT. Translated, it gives CASRQTGVHTGELFF.

This CDR3 is CASKTGAYTGELFF. In DNA, the CDR3 is TGTGCCAGCAAGACAGGGGCCTACACCGGGGAGCTGTTTTTT. This sequence joins TRBV9 and TRBJ2-2; TRBD1 aligns across 8 bases. Germline CDR1 is SGDLS and CDR2 is YYNGEE. This CDR3 has 14 amino acids. V gave up 6 bases and J gave up 3 bases; unmatched junction bases: 4.

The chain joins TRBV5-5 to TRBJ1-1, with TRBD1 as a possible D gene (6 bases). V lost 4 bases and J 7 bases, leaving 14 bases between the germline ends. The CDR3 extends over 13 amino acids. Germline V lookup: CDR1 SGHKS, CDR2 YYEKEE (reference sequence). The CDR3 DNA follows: TGTGCCAGCAGCCTTACAAACAGGGTTGAAGCTTTCTTT. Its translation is CASSLTNRVEAFF.

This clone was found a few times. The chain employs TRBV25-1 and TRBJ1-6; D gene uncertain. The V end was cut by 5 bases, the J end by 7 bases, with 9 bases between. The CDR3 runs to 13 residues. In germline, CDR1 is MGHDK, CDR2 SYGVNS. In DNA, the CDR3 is TGTGCCAGCAGTCAGAGTCCGAATTCACCCCTCCACTTT. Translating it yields CASSQSPNSPLHF.

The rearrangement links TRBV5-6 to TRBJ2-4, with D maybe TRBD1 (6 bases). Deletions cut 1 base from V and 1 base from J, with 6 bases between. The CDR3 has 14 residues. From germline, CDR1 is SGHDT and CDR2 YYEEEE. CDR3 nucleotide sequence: TGTGCCAGCAGCTTGAGGGGGGCCAAAAACATTCAGTACTTC. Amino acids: CASSLRGAKNIQYF.